The 32 T cell receptor beta chains in this list originate from one sample, sequenced in a study of shared clonotypes between healthy human individuals. Profiling relied on immunoSEQ multiplex PCR, and the TCRdb table lists in-frame clones only, not all of them. The table shows roughly 1.4 million clones, with approximately 98.5% occurring only once. Source material: naive CD4+ T cells sorted from blood. Subset reported: CD45RA+ positively selected. These TCRs come from a man aged 25 to 45 in good health.

The J gene is TRBJ1-5, the V gene TRBV19; 9 bases fit TRBD1. The CDR3 consists of 15 residues. V trimming: 5 bases; J trimming: 2 bases; junction bases outside the gene matches: 4. CDR1 and CDR2 (germline): LNHDA, SQIVND (reference sequence). CDR3 loop: CASSGGQGGNQPQHF. CDR3 sequence (DNA): TGTGCCAGTAGTGGGGGACAGGGAGGCAATCAGCCCCAGCATTTT.

The chain recombines TRBV9 with TRBJ2-1; maybe TRBD2 (6 bases). The CDR3 spans 18 residues. V gave up 10 bases and J gave up 4 bases, with 30 bases separating them. CDR1 is SGDLS, CDR2 YYNGEE, per germline. The CDR3 is CASSVAVSGRALYNEQFF. The CDR3 nucleotides read TGTGCCTCCAGCGTAGCGGTATCGGGAAGGGCGCTATACAATGAGCAGTTCTTC.

The rearrangement uses TRBV27 and TRBJ2-5; D remains unclear. CDR3 length: 13 amino acids. Germline CDR1 is MNHEY and CDR2 is SMNVEV (reference sequence). The V end lost 3 bases, the J end lost 1 base, and 6 bases lay between the germline ends. The CDR3 protein is CASSFKPQETQYF. CDR3 nucleotides: TGTGCCAGCAGTTTCAAACCCCAAGAGACCCAGTACTTC.

The V and J genes are TRBV9 and TRBJ2-5; 8 bases align to TRBD1. The CDR3 is 15 residues long. Germline CDR1 SGDLS, CDR2 YYNGEE. Germline trimming cut 4 bases from V and 5 bases from J; bases unmatched to any gene: 10. The CDR3 DNA reads TGTGCCAGCAGCCCCTCCGGACAGGGCAGGGAGACCCAGTACTTC. Amino acids: CASSPSGQGRETQYF. Full variable domain (rest looked up from reference TRBV9 and TRBJ2-5): DSGVTQTPKHLITATGQRVTLRCSPRSGDLSVYWYQQSLDQGLQFLIQYYNGEERAKGNILERFSAQQFPDLHSELNLSSLELGDSALYFCASSPSGQGRETQYFGPGTRLLVL.

The rearrangement links TRBV11-2 to TRBJ2-7; 7 bases match TRBD1. J was trimmed by 3 bases and V by 0 bases; bases with no gene match: 11. Germline CDR1 and CDR2: SGHAT and FQNNGV. The CDR3 extends over 17 amino acids. DNA of the CDR3: TGTGCCAGCAGCTTAGATCTCTGGACAGGTCAGAACTACGAGCAGTACTTC. Translating it yields CASSLDLWTGQNYEQYF.

The chain uses TRBV7-2 and TRBJ2-7; D gene uncertain. Trimming left V 3 bases short and J 0 bases short, with 9 bases between. The germline V gene has CDR1 SGHTA and CDR2 FQGNSA. The CDR3 loop spans 14 amino acids. CDR3 protein: CASSFQRSSYEQYF. For the CDR3, the DNA is TGTGCCAGCAGCTTTCAGAGGAGCTCCTACGAGCAGTACTTC.

In DNA, the CDR3 is TGTGCCAGCCGGGGACCTACTAATGAAAAACTGTTTTTT. Its translation is CASRGPTNEKLFF. The gene calls are TRBV28 and TRBJ1-4; D may be TRBD1 (5 bases). CDR1 is MDHEN, CDR2 SYDVKM, per germline. The CDR3 has 13 residues. V dropped 8 bases and J dropped 2 bases, with 9 bases sitting between them.

J is TRBJ2-2 and V is TRBV7-8; TRBD2 is a possible D gene (6 bases). The CDR3 consists of 15 residues. Germline loops: CDR1 SGHVS, CDR2 FQNEAQ. The V gene lost 0 bases and the J gene lost 4 bases, with 9 bases spanning the gap. Here the CDR3 DNA reads TGTGCCAGCAGCTTAGCGTTGGGAGGCACCGGGGAGCTGTTTTTT. Its translation is CASSLALGGTGELFF.

With respect to this clone: The identical CDR3 is also encoded by other nucleotide sequences in the sample. The chain links TRBV9 to TRBJ1-3; no definite D call. The CDR3 consists of 14 residues. Germline CDR1 and CDR2: SGDLS and YYNGEE. V was trimmed by 0 bases and J by 2 bases, leaving 6 bases between them. The CDR3 DNA reads TGTGCCAGCAGCGTAGTCGGAGCTGGAAACACCATATATTTT. Amino acids: CASSVVGAGNTIYF.

The V call is TRBV25-1, the J call TRBJ1-1; 9 bases are a match to TRBD1. CDR1 MGHDK and CDR2 SYGVNS come from the germline V gene. The CDR3 contains 16 residues. With 6 bases clipped from V and 0 bases from J, the junction kept 8 bases outside the gene matches. CDR3: CASRTDRGAMNTEAFF. The CDR3 coding sequence is TGTGCCAGCAGGACAGACAGGGGGGCCATGAACACTGAAGCTTTCTTT.

Comments on this clone: The sample holds other DNA sequences that translate to the same CDR3. The chain carries TRBV6-5 and TRBJ2-1; D is undetermined. Germline V gene sequence: CDR1 MNHEY, CDR2 SVGAGI. This CDR3 spans 14 amino acids. Trimming removed 2 bases at V and 2 bases at J, with 7 bases between. The CDR3 DNA follows: TGTGCCAGCAGTTACGGGGTGGCCTACAATGAGCAGTTCTTC. This codes for CASSYGVAYNEQFF.

In DNA form, the CDR3 reads TGCGCCAGCAGCTTGGATCCGGTGTCCCTAGCGCCGGCCTACGAGCAGTACTTC. Translating it yields CASSLDPVSLAPAYEQYF. The rearrangement joins TRBV5-1 to TRBJ2-7; a weak D match, TRBD2 (6 bases). The CDR3 length is 18 residues. V lost 0 bases and J 2 bases, leaving 21 bases between the germline ends. Germline lookup yields CDR1 SGHRS and CDR2 YFSETQ.

The genes are TRBV4-1 and TRBJ2-5; 7 bases line up with TRBD1. The CDR3 consists of 13 residues. V trimming: 5 bases; J trimming: 3 bases; junction bases outside the gene matches: 3. Germline assignment: CDR1 MGHRA and CDR2 YSYEKL. The CDR3 here is CASSRGREETQYF. DNA for the CDR3: TGCGCCAGCAGCAGGGGGCGTGAAGAGACCCAGTACTTC.

The chain employs TRBV25-1 and TRBJ2-7; 7 bases agree with TRBD1. The CDR3 runs 12 residues. Per germline, CDR1 MGHDK and CDR2 SYGVNS. J lost 6 bases, V lost 4 bases, and 3 bases had no gene match. The CDR3 DNA follows: TGTGCCAGCAGTGTTCCAGGGGGCGAGCAGTACTTC. Translation: CASSVPGGEQYF.

This chain links TRBV11-2 with TRBJ1-1; 7 bases fit TRBD1. The V gene end was trimmed by 2 bases and the J gene end by 1 base; junction bases not matched to a gene: 7. Germline CDR1 SGHAT, CDR2 FQNNGV. The CDR3 length is 16 residues. The CDR3 loop reads CASSLTGQIKNTEAFF. In DNA, the CDR3 is TGTGCCAGCAGCTTAACGGGACAGATAAAGAACACTGAAGCTTTCTTT.

This clone was seen once. The chain has TRBV29-1 and TRBJ2-5; the D is unclear. The germline CDR1 and CDR2 sequences are SQVTM and ANQGSEA. This CDR3 has 12 amino acids. The CDR3 here is CRPARTLGAQYF. The CDR3, as DNA: TGCAGGCCGGCTCGGACCCTTGGGGCCCAGTACTTC.

This clone came up a few times. This chain connects TRBV7-8 to TRBJ2-7; 7 nucleotides agree with TRBD1. V lost 5 bases to trimming and J lost 7 bases; unmatched junction nucleotides: 11. Per the germline V gene, CDR1 is SGHVS and CDR2 is FQNEAQ. The CDR3 is 14 amino acids. The CDR3 is CASSPGTVAGEQYF. CDR3 sequence (DNA): TGTGCCAGCAGCCCCGGGACAGTTGCCGGGGAGCAGTACTTC.

The count of this clone is one. V is TRBV10-3 and J is TRBJ2-7; 8 bases fit TRBD2. The ends lost 9 bases at V and 1 base at J; junction bases unmatched: 5. The CDR3 consists of 13 residues. CDR1 is ENHRY and CDR2 is SYGVKD in the germline V gene. CDR3 in amino acids: CAIQREQSYEQYF. The CDR3 DNA sequence: TGTGCCATTCAGCGGGAGCAATCCTACGAGCAGTACTTC.

This rearrangement joins TRBV7-2 to TRBJ2-1; tentatively, D is TRBD2 (5 bases). CDR3 length equals 16 residues. CDR1 is SGHTA and CDR2 is FQGNSA in the germline V gene. V lost 5 bases, J lost 3 bases, and 17 bases lay in between. CDR3 loop: CASSTQPSRYYNEQFF. For the CDR3, the DNA is TGTGCCAGCAGCACCCAACCTAGCAGATACTACAATGAGCAGTTCTTC. Filled out from reference TRBV7-2 and TRBJ2-1, the complete variable domain reads GAGVSQSPSNKVTEKGKDVELRCDPISGHTALYWYRQSLGQGLEFLIYFQGNSAPDKSGLPSDRFSAERTGGSVSTLTIQRTQQEDSAVYLCASSTQPSRYYNEQFFGPGTRLTVL.

The CDR3 coding sequence is TGTGCCAGCAGACCTCAAGACAGGGACCGAACTGAAGCTTTCTTT. Translation gives CASRPQDRDRTEAFF. The genes are TRBV28 and TRBJ1-1, with TRBD1 matching 7 bases. This CDR3 spans 15 amino acids. Germline V CDR1 and CDR2: MDHEN, SYDVKM. The ends lost 6 bases at V and 5 bases at J; junction bases unmatched: 12.

A word on this clone: Other DNA sequences of this sample code for an identical CDR3. CDR3: CASSPGGNTEAFF. In DNA form, the CDR3 reads TGTGCCAGCAGCCCCGGAGGGAACACTGAAGCTTTCTTT. V is TRBV7-3 and J is TRBJ1-1; unclear D gene. The germline V and J ends were trimmed by 5 bases and 1 base, with 8 bases remaining between them. The CDR3 length is 13 residues. Germline V gene sequence: CDR1 SGHTA, CDR2 FQGTGA.

The V call is TRBV5-1, the J call TRBJ1-1; D call uncertain. Germline CDR1 and CDR2: SGHRS and YFSETQ. This CDR3 spans 12 amino acids. V dropped 0 bases and J dropped 8 bases, with 8 bases sitting between them. The CDR3 reads CASSLAGEEAFF. In nucleotides, the CDR3 is TGCGCCAGCAGCTTGGCTGGGGAAGAAGCTTTCTTT.

The chain employs TRBV4-3 and TRBJ2-7; D not certain. CDR1 LGHNA and CDR2 YSLEER come from the germline V gene. The V end lost 1 base, the J end lost 5 bases, and 12 bases lay between the germline ends. This CDR3 is built from 14 residues. CDR3 in amino acids: CASSQGSLAHEQYF. The CDR3 DNA sequence: TGCGCCAGCAGCCAAGGTTCCTTAGCCCACGAGCAGTACTTC.

The chain links TRBV10-1 to TRBJ1-2; D is uncertain. The CDR3 sequence is 13 residues long. With 3 bases removed from V and 4 bases from J, the gap between germline ends came to 9 bases. The germline gives CDR1 WNHNN, CDR2 SYGVQD (reference sequence). This CDR3 reads CASSDSDGYGYTF. Written as DNA, the CDR3 is TGCGCCAGCAGTGACTCGGACGGCTATGGCTACACCTTC.

The J gene is TRBJ2-1, the V gene TRBV27, with 11 bases lining up with TRBD2. With 5 bases clipped from V and 6 bases from J, the junction kept 6 bases outside the gene matches. Germline V gene sequence: CDR1 MNHEY, CDR2 SMNVEV (reference sequence). This CDR3 is built from 15 residues. CDR3 amino acids: CASSQRLAGINEQFF. For the CDR3, the DNA is TGTGCCAGCAGTCAGAGACTAGCGGGAATCAATGAGCAGTTCTTC.

This chain links TRBV5-1 with TRBJ2-2, with 7 positions matching TRBD2. The CDR3 is made up of 17 amino acids. Looked up from germline, CDR1 is SGHRS and CDR2 is YFSETQ. Germline trimming cut 4 bases from V and 0 bases from J; bases unmatched to any gene: 9. The CDR3 DNA reads TGCGCCAGCAGCATGAAGCGGGGCGGAACGAACACCGGGGAGCTGTTTTTT. Its protein is CASSMKRGGTNTGELFF.

The chain is built from TRBV29-1 and TRBJ2-3; possible D gene TRBD2, 6 bases. V was shortened by 8 bases and J by 6 bases, with 15 bases between the two germline ends. Germline CDR1 SQVTM, CDR2 ANQGSEA. The CDR3 is 12 residues long. CDR3 bases: TGCAGCTCGCACGTGGGGAGGGATACGCAGTATTTT. This codes for CSSHVGRDTQYF.

The chain has TRBV27 and TRBJ1-5; D remains unclear. Deletions cut 5 bases from V and 4 bases from J, with 21 bases between. This CDR3 spans 17 amino acids. Germline CDR1 is MNHEY and CDR2 is SMNVEV (reference sequence). The CDR3 DNA reads TGTGCCAGCAGTCCTTGGGGAGGGAATGGAGGTAATCAGCCCCAGCATTTT. It translates to CASSPWGGNGGNQPQHF.

The V and J genes are TRBV7-2 and TRBJ2-1; D is uncertain. Germline V CDR1 and CDR2: SGHTA, FQGNSA. V was clipped by 2 bases and J by 13 bases, with 9 bases between them. The length of the CDR3 is 11 residues. The CDR3: CASSLLRIQFF. The DNA of the CDR3 is TGTGCCAGCAGCTTATTAAGGATACAGTTCTTC.

The J gene is TRBJ2-7, the V gene TRBV7-2; 8 positions match TRBD2. Trimming removed 5 bases from V and 6 bases from J; junction bases left unmatched: 12. This CDR3 comprises 15 residues. Germline V gene data show CDR1 as SGHTA and CDR2 as FQGNSA. The CDR3 here is CASSPSGSGVGEQYF. In DNA, the CDR3 is TGTGCCAGCAGCCCGAGCGGTAGCGGGGTGGGCGAGCAGTACTTC.

The chain links TRBV2 to TRBJ1-1, with D possibly matching TRBD1 (5 bases). Trimming took 5 bases from V and 1 from J, leaving 14 bases between them. The germline V gene encodes CDR1 SNHLY and CDR2 FYNNEI. The CDR3 loop spans 15 amino acids. CDR3 protein: CASSSLGLPNTEAFF. In DNA form, the CDR3 reads TGTGCCAGCAGTTCACTGGGACTTCCGAACACTGAAGCTTTCTTT.

About this clone: A junction end diverges from the germline sequence, so it may reflect a read error. The chain carries TRBV9 and TRBJ2-7; no firm D call. The germline V gene has CDR1 SGDLS and CDR2 YYNGEE. CDR3 length: 10 residues. CDR3 protein: CASSVEDALF. CDR3 nucleotide sequence: TGTGCCAGCAGCGTAGAAGACGCTCTCTTC.